This T cell receptor beta chain was recovered during a study of post-analysis software for immune sequencing data. As for the study in general: Recorded subtypes: relapsing-remitting, secondary progressive, progressive-relapsing; some patients unannotated.

This clonotype was counted between two and nine times. Its antigen is not identified. Notes on the study in general: In patients, about five TRBV segments were more frequent than in controls, with TRBV5-6, TRBV5-1 and TRBV20-1 among them. Samples sharing a preparation batch grouped tightly together when assessed by F measure.

Trimming removed 6 bases from V and 8 bases from J; junction bases left unmatched: 9. The length of the CDR3 is 14 residues. Germline V gives CDR1 SQVTM, CDR2 ANQGSEA. cDNA libraries of TCR beta carried unique molecular identifiers. Once roughly 0.85 to 11 million T cells were used, approximately 470,000 cDNA molecules resulted. TCRdb recomputed calls from the PCR reads with MiXCR, one row per CDR3 protein. The sample gives about 770,000 distinct CDR3 sequences, about 45% of which show up once; 4.9% is in the top ten. The sample comprised blood. The rearrangement joins TRBV29-1 to TRBJ2-1; 11 positions agree with TRBD2. The sequence came from a girl aged 10-17 years with multiple sclerosis. The DNA of the CDR3 is TGCAGCGTGGAGGGGACTAGCGGTTTGGATGAGCAGTTCTTC. Translating gives CSVEGTSGLDEQFF.